This TCR beta chain was recovered during a study of CD8 T cells in ankylosing spondylitis. Study-wide results and caveats: Previously reported in reactive arthritis synovial fluid and blood were some of the motif variants. In ankylosing spondylitis blood, a motif of roughly eight highly homologous TCR beta variants appeared characteristic.

The CDR3 sequence is 16 residues long. After removal of 0 bases from V and 3 bases from J, the junction contained 5 bases not matched to a gene. From germline, CDR1 is ENHRY and CDR2 SYGVKD. In TCRdb, the 5' RACE reads were re-called with MiXCR into one record per CDR3 protein. The data hold roughly 400,000 distinct CDR3 sequences, with about a fifth observed a single time. In this sample, this clonotype turned up a few times. Its target is unknown. The rearrangement links TRBV10-3 to TRBJ1-5, with 7 bases lining up with TRBD1. The clonotype originates from a male donor with ankylosing spondylitis. The specimen was blood, either unsorted or a sorted T cell fraction (not recorded which). The CDR3 bases are TGTGCCATCAGTGAGTCGTGGCAGGGGGACAATCAGCCCCAGCATTTT. It specifies CAISESWQGDNQPQHF.